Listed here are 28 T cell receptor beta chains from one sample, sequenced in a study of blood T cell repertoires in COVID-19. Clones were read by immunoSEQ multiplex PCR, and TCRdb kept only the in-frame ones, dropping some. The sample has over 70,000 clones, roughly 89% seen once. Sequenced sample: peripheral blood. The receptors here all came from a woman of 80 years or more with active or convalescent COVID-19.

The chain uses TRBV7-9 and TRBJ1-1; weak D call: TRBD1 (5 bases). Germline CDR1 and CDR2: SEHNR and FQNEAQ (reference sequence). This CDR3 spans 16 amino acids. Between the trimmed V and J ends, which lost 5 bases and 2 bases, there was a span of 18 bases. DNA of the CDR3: TGTGCCAGCAGCCCAGGCGGGGTGGGGCTAAACACTGAAGCTTTCTTT. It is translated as CASSPGGVGLNTEAFF.

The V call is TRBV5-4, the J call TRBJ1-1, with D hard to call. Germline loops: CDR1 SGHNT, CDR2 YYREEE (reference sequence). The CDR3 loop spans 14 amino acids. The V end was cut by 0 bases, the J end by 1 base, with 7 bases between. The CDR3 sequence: CASSLDRGNTEAFF. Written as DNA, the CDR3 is TGTGCCAGCAGCTTGGATCGGGGGAACACTGAAGCTTTCTTT.

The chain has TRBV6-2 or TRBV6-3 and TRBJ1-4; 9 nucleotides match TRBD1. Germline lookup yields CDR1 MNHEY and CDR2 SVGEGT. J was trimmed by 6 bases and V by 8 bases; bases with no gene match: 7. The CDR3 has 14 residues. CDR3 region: CASRRTGADEKLFF. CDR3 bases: TGTGCCAGCCGCCGGACAGGGGCGGATGAAAAACTGTTTTTT.

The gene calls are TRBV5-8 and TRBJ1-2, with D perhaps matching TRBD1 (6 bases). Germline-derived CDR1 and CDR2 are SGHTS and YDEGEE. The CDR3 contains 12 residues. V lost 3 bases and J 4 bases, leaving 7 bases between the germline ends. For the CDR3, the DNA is TGTGCCAGCAGCTGGGGGCGCTATGGCTACACCTTC. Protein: CASSWGRYGYTF.

CDR3 loop: CASSNAQGAMNTEAFF. The CDR3, as DNA: TGTGCCAGTAGTAACGCTCAGGGGGCGATGAACACTGAAGCTTTCTTT. V and J are TRBV19 and TRBJ1-1; TRBD1 matches 8 bases. The CDR3 is made up of 16 amino acids. V trimming: 4 bases; J trimming: 0 bases; junction bases outside the gene matches: 7. Germline values: CDR1 LNHDA, CDR2 SQIVND (reference sequence).

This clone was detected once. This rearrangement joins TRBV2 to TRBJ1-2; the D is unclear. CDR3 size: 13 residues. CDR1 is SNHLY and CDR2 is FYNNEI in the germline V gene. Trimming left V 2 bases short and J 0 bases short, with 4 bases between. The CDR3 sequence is CASSETANYGYTF. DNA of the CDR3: TGTGCCAGCAGTGAAACGGCTAACTATGGCTACACCTTC.

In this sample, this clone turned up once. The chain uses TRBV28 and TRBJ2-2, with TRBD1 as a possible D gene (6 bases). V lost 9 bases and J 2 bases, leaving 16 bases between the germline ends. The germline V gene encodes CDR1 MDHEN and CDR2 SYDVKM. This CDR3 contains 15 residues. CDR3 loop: CASLPDSRNTGELFF. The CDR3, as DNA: TGTGCCAGTCTCCCGGACAGCCGAAACACCGGGGAGCTGTTTTTT.

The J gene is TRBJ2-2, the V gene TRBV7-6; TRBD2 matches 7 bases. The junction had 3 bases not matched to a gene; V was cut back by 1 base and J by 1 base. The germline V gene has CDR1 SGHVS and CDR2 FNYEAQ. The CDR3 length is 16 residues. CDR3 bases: TGTGCCAGCAGCTTAGGCGCTAGCGGGAACACCGGGGAGCTGTTTTTT. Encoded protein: CASSLGASGNTGELFF. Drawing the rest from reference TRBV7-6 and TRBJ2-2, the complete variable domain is GAGVSQSPRYKVTKRGQDVALRCDPISGHVSLYWYRQALGQGPEFLTYFNYEAQQDKSGLPNDRFSAERPEGSISTLTIQRTEQRDSAMYRCASSLGASGNTGELFFGEGSRLTVL.

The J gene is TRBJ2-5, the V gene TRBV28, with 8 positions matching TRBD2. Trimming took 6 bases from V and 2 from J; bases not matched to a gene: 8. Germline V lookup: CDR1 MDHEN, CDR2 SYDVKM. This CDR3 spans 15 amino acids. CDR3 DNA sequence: TGTGCCAGCAGCCCTAGACTAGCGCATCAAGAGACCCAGTACTTC. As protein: CASSPRLAHQETQYF.

The chain's CDR3 is CASSPQEGSSYNSPLHF. CDR3 coding DNA: TGTGCCAGCTCACCACAGGAGGGGAGCTCCTATAATTCACCCCTCCACTTT. This chain connects TRBV18 to TRBJ1-6; D is perhaps TRBD1 (5 bases). CDR1 is KGHSH, CDR2 LQKENI, per germline. The CDR3 spans 17 residues. V was trimmed by 1 base and J by 0 bases, leaving 10 bases between them.

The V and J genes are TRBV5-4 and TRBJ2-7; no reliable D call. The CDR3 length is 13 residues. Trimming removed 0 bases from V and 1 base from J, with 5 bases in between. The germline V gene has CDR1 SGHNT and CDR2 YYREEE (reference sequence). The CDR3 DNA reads TGTGCCAGCAGCTTGGACGGTTCCTACGAGCAGTACTTC. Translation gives CASSLDGSYEQYF.

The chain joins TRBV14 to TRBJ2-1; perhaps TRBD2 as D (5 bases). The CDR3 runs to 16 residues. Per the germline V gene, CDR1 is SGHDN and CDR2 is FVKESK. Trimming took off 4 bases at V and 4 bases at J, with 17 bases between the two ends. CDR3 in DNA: TGTGCCAGCAGCCGACCCACCCGTCGGGATTACAATGAGCAGTTCTTC. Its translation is CASSRPTRRDYNEQFF.

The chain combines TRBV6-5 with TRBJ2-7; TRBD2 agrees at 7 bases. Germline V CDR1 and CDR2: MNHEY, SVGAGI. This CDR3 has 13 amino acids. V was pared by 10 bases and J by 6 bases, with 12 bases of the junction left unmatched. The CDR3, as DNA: TGTGCCACTGGACTAGATGCGGGTTCCGAGCAGTACTTC. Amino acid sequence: CATGLDAGSEQYF.

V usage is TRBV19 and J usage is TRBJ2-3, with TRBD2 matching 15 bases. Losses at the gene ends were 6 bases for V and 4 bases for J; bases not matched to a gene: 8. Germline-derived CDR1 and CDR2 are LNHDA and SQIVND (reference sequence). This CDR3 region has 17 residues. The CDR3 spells CASSHARTSGRADTQYF. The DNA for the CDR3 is TGTGCCAGTAGCCATGCCAGGACTAGCGGGAGGGCAGATACGCAGTATTTT. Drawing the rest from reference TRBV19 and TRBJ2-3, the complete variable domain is DGGITQSPKYLFRKEGQNVTLSCEQNLNHDAMYWYRQDPGQGLRLIYYSQIVNDFQKGDIAEGYSVSREKKESFPLTVTSAQKNPTAFYLCASSHARTSGRADTQYFGPGTRLTVL.

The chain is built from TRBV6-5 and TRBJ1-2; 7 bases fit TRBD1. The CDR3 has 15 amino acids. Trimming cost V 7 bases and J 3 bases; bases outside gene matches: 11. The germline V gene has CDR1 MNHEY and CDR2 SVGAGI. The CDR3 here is CASNPAGTAYYGYTF. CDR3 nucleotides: TGTGCCAGCAATCCGGCCGGGACAGCTTACTATGGCTACACCTTC.

The CDR3, as DNA: TGCGCCAGCAGCTTCCGATCACCAGCGGGAGGGCCTTCCGGGGAGCTGTTTTTT. It encodes CASSFRSPAGGPSGELFF. The chain links TRBV5-1 to TRBJ2-2, with 10 nucleotides matching TRBD2. Germline V gene sequence: CDR1 SGHRS, CDR2 YFSETQ. This CDR3 contains 18 residues. V gave up 2 bases and J gave up 6 bases; unmatched junction bases: 13.

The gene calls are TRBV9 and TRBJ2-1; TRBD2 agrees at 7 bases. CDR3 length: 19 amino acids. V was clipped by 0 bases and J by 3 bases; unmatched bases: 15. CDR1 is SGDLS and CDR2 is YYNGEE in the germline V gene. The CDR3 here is CASSVEPSGGRGFYNEQFF. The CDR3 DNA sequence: TGTGCCAGCAGCGTAGAGCCTAGCGGAGGAAGAGGATTCTACAATGAGCAGTTCTTC.

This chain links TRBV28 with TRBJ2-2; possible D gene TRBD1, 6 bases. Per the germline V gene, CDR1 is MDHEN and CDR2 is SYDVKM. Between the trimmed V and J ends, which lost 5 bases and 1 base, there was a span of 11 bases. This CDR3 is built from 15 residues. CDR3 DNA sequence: TGTGCCAGCAGTAGAACAGGGTGGAACACCGGGGAGCTGTTTTTT. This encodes CASSRTGWNTGELFF.

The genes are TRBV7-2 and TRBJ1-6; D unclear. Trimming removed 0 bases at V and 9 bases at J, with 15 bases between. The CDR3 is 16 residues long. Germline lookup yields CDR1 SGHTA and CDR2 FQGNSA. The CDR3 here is CASSLAVGGLGSPLHF. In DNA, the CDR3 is TGTGCCAGCAGCTTAGCGGTGGGAGGGTTGGGTTCACCCCTCCACTTT.

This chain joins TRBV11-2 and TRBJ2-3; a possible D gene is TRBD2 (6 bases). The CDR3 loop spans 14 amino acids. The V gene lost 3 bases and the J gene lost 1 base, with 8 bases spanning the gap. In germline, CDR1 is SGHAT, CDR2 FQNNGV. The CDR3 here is CASSLLAGTDTQYF. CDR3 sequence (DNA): TGTGCCAGCAGCTTGTTAGCGGGCACAGATACGCAGTATTTT.

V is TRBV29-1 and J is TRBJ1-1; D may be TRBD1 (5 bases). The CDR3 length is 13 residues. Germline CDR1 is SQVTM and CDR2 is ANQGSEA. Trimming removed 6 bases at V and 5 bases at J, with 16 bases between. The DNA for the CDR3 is TGCAGCGTGTTCCAGGGCTTGGGTACTGAAGCTTTCTTT. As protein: CSVFQGLGTEAFF.

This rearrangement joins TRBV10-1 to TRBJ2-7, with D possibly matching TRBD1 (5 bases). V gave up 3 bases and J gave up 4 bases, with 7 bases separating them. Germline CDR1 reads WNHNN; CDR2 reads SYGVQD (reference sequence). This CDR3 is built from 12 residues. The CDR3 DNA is TGCGCCAGCAGTGAAGGGGTATACGAGCAGTACTTC. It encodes CASSEGVYEQYF.

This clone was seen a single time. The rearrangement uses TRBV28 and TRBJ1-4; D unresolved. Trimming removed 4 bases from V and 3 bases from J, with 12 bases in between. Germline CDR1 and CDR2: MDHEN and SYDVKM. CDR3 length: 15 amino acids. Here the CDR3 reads CASSWSTRANEKLFF. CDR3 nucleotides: TGTGCCAGCAGTTGGTCGACGCGGGCTAATGAAAAACTGTTTTTT.

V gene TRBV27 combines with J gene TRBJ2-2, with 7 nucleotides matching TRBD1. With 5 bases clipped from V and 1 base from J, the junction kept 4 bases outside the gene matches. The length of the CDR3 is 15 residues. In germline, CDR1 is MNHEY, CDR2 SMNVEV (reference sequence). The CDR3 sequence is CASSPRTGNTGELFF. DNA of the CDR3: TGTGCCAGCAGTCCTAGGACAGGGAACACCGGGGAGCTGTTTTTT.

CDR3 protein: CASSQRGLAGADTQYF. The DNA for the CDR3 is TGTGCCAGCAGCCAACGTGGGCTAGCGGGAGCAGATACGCAGTATTTT. V and J are TRBV3-1 (or the pseudogene TRBV3-2) and TRBJ2-3, with 10 bases fitting TRBD2. The CDR3 is made up of 16 amino acids. V lost 2 bases to trimming and J lost 4 bases; unmatched junction nucleotides: 6. CDR1 is LGHDT and CDR2 is YNNKEL in the germline V gene (reference sequence).

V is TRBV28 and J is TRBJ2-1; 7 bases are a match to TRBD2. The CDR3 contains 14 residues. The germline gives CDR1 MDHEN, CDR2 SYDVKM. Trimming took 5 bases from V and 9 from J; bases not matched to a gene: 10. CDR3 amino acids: CASSTRGGTLEQFF. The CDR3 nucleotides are TGTGCCAGCAGTACCCGGGGAGGGACGCTTGAGCAGTTCTTC. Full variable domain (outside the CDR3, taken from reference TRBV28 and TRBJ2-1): DVKVTQSSRYLVKRTGEKVFLECVQDMDHENMFWYRQDPGLGLRLIYFSYDVKMKEKGDIPEGYSVSREKKERFSLILESASTNQTSMYLCASSTRGGTLEQFFGPGTRLTVL.

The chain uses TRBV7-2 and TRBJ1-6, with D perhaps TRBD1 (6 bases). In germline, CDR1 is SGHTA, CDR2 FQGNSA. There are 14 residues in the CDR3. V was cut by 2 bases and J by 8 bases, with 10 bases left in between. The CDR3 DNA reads TGTGCCAGCAGCTTAACAGGGACGGATTCACCCCTCCACTTT. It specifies CASSLTGTDSPLHF.

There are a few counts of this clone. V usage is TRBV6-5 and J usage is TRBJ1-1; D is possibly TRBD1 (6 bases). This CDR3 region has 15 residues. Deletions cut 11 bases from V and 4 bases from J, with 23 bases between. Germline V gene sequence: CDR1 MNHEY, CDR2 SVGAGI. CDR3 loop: CAASTGLFAGTEAFF. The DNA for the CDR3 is TGTGCCGCCTCGACAGGTCTCTTCGCGGGCACTGAAGCTTTCTTT.